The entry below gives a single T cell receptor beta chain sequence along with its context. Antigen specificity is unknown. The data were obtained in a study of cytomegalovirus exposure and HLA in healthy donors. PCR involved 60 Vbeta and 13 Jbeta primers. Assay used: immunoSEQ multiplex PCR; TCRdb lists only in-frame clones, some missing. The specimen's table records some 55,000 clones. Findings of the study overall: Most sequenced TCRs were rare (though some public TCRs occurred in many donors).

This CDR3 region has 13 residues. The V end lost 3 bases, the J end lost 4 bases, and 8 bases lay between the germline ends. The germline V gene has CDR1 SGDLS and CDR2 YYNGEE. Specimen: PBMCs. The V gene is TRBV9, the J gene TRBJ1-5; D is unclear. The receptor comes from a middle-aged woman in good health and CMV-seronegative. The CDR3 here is CASSDSLNQPQHF. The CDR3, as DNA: TGTGCCAGCAGCGACTCACTGAATCAGCCCCAGCATTTT.